The T cell receptor beta chain described here comes from a study of T cell responses to AZD1222 COVID-19 vaccine (dated by TCRdb to the early 2020s). Background on the whole study: Because spike-specific TCR depth and breadth did not differ between the two schedules, AZD1222 recipients who got a second dose at roughly 4 weeks were pooled with those who got a second dose at roughly 12 weeks. A total of under 250 trial participants underwent TCR sequencing, of whom more than 200 had received two doses of AZD1222 and 26 had received two doses of the MenACWY control vaccine. Enrollment into the trials was organized by age into subgroups of 18-55, 56-69 and 70-plus years, and those subgroups contained approximately 160, 26 and 62 TCR-sequenced participants, respectively. Study-wide findings and limitations: After two AZD1222 doses, spike-specific TCR breadth and depth were significantly higher than at day 0 and than in MenACWY recipients. Only 5 to 7 AZD1222 recipients were SARS-CoV-2 seropositive at baseline, limiting conclusions about previously exposed vaccinees. Reportedly, close to half of the unique spike-specific TCRs recognized epitopes lying outside the regions that are mutated in the B.1.351 and B.1.1.7 variants. No day 14 peak-response samples were available, so repertoires were characterized only after the peak T cell response. In the small 56-69-year group, the increase in depth fell short of significance, most likely because of low power. Most participants were white British and females outnumbered males, and the authors suggested that clonal diversity may have been underestimated. CD4 TCRs associated with the vaccine covered the entire spike protein, and the dominant responses were in regions 160-218 and 743-854.

The CDR1 and CDR2 encoded by the germline V gene are MGHRA and YSYEKL. For this chain, trimming is 4 bases at the V end and 6 bases at the J end, and the number of junction bases without a gene match is 11. The CDR3 holds 15 amino acids from the cysteine to the phenylalanine. Only the CDR3 part of the read is kept: 45 bases, read in frame from the first base. On this clone: There is no known antigen for this receptor. There are no base qualities to consult, and no much larger clone falls within one base.

The CDR3 regions of human TCRbeta chains were subjected to immunosequencing. As for the original processing: Repertoire TCRs were matched against a reference library of SARS-CoV-2-specific TCRs generated with the MIRA antigen-specificity platform. Breadth meant the fraction of unique TCRs that were SARS-CoV-2-associated, whereas depth meant the fraction of total T cells that were SARS-CoV-2-associated. Each spike-specific TCR was assigned to its reactive spike region and to a CD4 or CD8 class using the MIRA data. Log10-transformed breadth and depth values were compared by one-way ANOVA with Sidak's multiple comparisons tests. Not all clones reach the TCRdb copy of this immuneACCESS table, which keeps in-frame sequences only. Checked studies attribute under half of the gap to unresolved V genes and leave the rest unexplained. V and J calls and clone size are those listed in that table; D and trimming were worked out from the DNA. Counted in this sample were about 110,000 clones; about 82% of them appeared once. Of the sample, about 3.3% falls within the top ten clones.

Reading the label with the study, this specimen's time point is: baseline before first vaccination. Samples from vaccinated people were obtained from the UK trials COV001 and COV002, which included a single-blind randomized controlled phase 2/3 trial of AZD1222 (ChAdOx1 nCoV-19) in healthy adults. Trial participant PBMC samples were collected at day 0 and day 28 after the second dose for TCRbeta chain sequencing. The receptor was isolated from an adult in good health. Specimen: peripheral blood, collected on day 0 of AZD1222 vaccination. In this chain, TRBV4-1 is recombined with TRBJ2-7; 8 junctional bases match TRBD2. The CDR3 region reads CASSPSGGGWGEQYF. In nucleotides, the sequence is TGCGCCAGCAGCCCCTCCGGGGGGGGTTGGGGCGAGCAGTACTTC.